This record concerns one T cell receptor (beta chain) sequence. Its cognate antigen has yet to be identified. The input lacks base qualities; no much larger clone sits a single base away. Whole blood was collected in K2EDTA tubes by collaborating institutions according to the institutions' own protocols. For TCRbeta analysis, collaborator samples were shipped as frozen whole blood, as isolated PBMCs, or as DNA extracted from either sample type. The entry originates in a study of blood T cell repertoires in COVID-19 (dated by TCRdb to 2018 to 2020). Looking at the study overall: Samples from collaborators originated in the United States, Italy and Spain and spanned both the acute and convalescent phases of COVID-19. The repertoires were released in a freely available public database intended as a resource for research on the immune response to SARS-CoV-2. Nearly every sample came with metadata listing a de-identified subject ID, COVID-19 status, age in years and sex. Subjects who had been exposed to COVID-19, were actively infected with it, or had recovered from it provided the deeply sampled blood TCRbeta repertoires that made up the dataset. The samples were drawn from two sources: the first 160 participants of the ongoing ImmuneRACE study, and 1,000 to 1,500 subjects contributed by 6 global collaborators. The material from the prospective study consisted of cDNA or gDNA derived from T cells, B-cell-depleted T cells, or PBMCs. Where available, HLA class I and class II types were taken from metadata supplied by the sample provider and were not determined by assay-based typing.

General findings and caveats noted by the study authors: Clinical and demographic metadata were provided uncurated, with the amount varying by source and participant.

Reading from cysteine to phenylalanine, the CDR3 counts 16 amino acids. Only the CDR3 region is kept as DNA, spanning 48 bases read in frame from base 1. From a lookup of the germline V gene, CDR1 and CDR2 are SGHRS and YFSETQ. Cut back by 0 bases and 3 bases, the V and J ends lie 16 bases apart. TCRbeta CDR3 regions were amplified from genomic DNA by means of the immunoSEQ Assay, a bias-controlled multiplex PCR. In the authors' own workflow: Within the assay, amplification of reference gene primers was used to estimate how many nucleated cells each sample contained. Sequence reads were collapsed and filtered to measure the absolute abundance of every unique TCRbeta CDR3 rearrangement. For each sample, productive Simpson clonality was calculated by taking the square root of Simpson's diversity index across productive rearrangements. This immuneACCESS table, as held by TCRdb, lists in-frame sequences with V and J called but not all clones. Of the missing ones, under half trace to an unresolved V gene in checked studies; the others have no known cause. V, J and clone size were drawn from that table, and D and trimming were deduced from the DNA. This sample lists some 670,000 clones; about 87% were detected once. The ten largest make up under 0.3% of the sample.

This clonotype originated in a young woman with acute or convalescent COVID-19. Source material: peripheral blood. The chain is assembled from TRBV5-1 and TRBJ2-7; the D gene lacks a confident call. The CDR3 protein is CASSLALEVSGYEQYF. The DNA sequence follows: TGCGCCAGCAGCTTGGCCTTGGAAGTGTCAGGCTACGAGCAGTACTTC. Full variable domain (CDR3 extended with the reference TRBV5-1 and TRBJ2-7 proteins): KAGVTQTPRYLIKTRGQQVTLSCSPISGHRSVSWYQQTPGQGLQFLFEYFSETQRNKGNFPGRFSGRQFSNSRSEMNVSTLELGDSALYLCASSLALEVSGYEQYFGPGTRLTVT.